This T cell receptor (beta chain) was captured in a study of blood T cell repertoires in COVID-19. Study summary: The analysed material was cDNA or gDNA that came from T cells, B-cell-depleted T cells, or PBMCs.

Original processing methods: Nucleated cell number was recorded as an estimate derived from reference gene primer amplification. Generated by immunoSEQ multiplex PCR, the TCRdb table keeps only in-frame clones and is missing some. The DNA was the basis for D and trimming; V, J and clone size are from that table. Of more than 100,000 clones in the sample, more than 60% are singletons; the top ten hold roughly 2.1%. This clone was seen more than once but under ten times. There are 13 residues in the CDR3. CDR1 and CDR2 (germline): SGHRS, YFSETQ. The ends were cut back, 5 bases at V and 2 bases at J, with 10 bases in the middle.

The sample consisted of peripheral blood. The chain couples TRBV5-1 to TRBJ1-1; D might be TRBD1 (5 bases). The sequence came from a man between 65 and 85 years old with acute or convalescent COVID-19. The CDR3 is CASRHDSNTEAFF. The CDR3 nucleotides are TGCGCCAGCAGGCATGACAGTAACACTGAAGCTTTCTTT.